This T cell receptor beta chain was captured in a study of blood T cell repertoires in COVID-19. Study details: Whether acute or convalescent, the COVID-19 samples came from the United States, Italy and Spain.

The germline V and J ends were trimmed by 5 bases and 2 bases, with 7 bases remaining between them. The CDR3 length is 12 residues. As handled by the study authors: How many nucleated cells were present was estimated from reference gene primer amplification. Sequencing used immunoSEQ multiplex PCR; TCRdb keeps in-frame clones, though not all of them. D and trimming were read from the DNA, whereas the V and J calls and clone size are those reported in that table. The sample holds 150,000 to 200,000 clones, about 86% seen once. There are a few counts of this clone. V is TRBV12-3 or TRBV12-4 and J is TRBJ2-7; tentatively, D is TRBD2 (5 bases). Sequencing was performed on peripheral blood. This receptor was identified in a man aged 50 to 60 with active or convalescent COVID-19. Written as DNA, the CDR3 is TGTGCCAGCAGTCCCGGGACCTACGAGCAGTACTTC. Encoded protein: CASSPGTYEQYF.